These 11 T cell receptor beta chains came from one sample sequenced in a study of cytomegalovirus exposure and HLA in healthy donors (TCRdb year 2017). The receptor library was made with the immunoSEQ multiplex PCR assay. A mixture of 60 forward primers for TCR Vbeta segments and 13 reverse primers for TCR Jbeta segments was used in the multiplex PCR. TCRdb mirrors the immuneACCESS table, restricted to in-frame sequences. Some clones are absent from its copies; in checked studies, under half trace to an unresolved V gene, and the reason for the others is unknown. The table for this sample records fewer than 85,000 clones. Of the sample, approximately 3.8% falls within the top ten clones. Sequenced material: PBMCs. All receptors come from a female donor in good health and CMV-seropositive.

The chain couples TRBV7-2 to TRBJ1-1, with 10 nucleotides matching TRBD1. This CDR3 is built from 17 residues. The germline V gene has CDR1 SGHTA and CDR2 FQGNSA. V dropped 5 bases and J dropped 0; count of bases not matched to a gene: 9. CDR3 protein: CASSTPPGQGMNTEAFF. The DNA for the CDR3 is TGTGCCAGCAGCACCCCACCGGGACAGGGGATGAACACTGAAGCTTTCTTT. The full variable domain, in which reference TRBV7-2 and TRBJ1-1 provide the parts outside the CDR3, is GAGVSQSPSNKVTEKGKDVELRCDPISGHTALYWYRQSLGQGLEFLIYFQGNSAPDKSGLPSDRFSAERTGGSVSTLTIQRTQQEDSAVYLCASSTPPGQGMNTEAFFGQGTRLTVV.

The V call is TRBV18, the J call TRBJ2-4, with 9 bases matching TRBD2. Germline V gene lookup returns CDR1 KGHSH and CDR2 LQKENI. This CDR3 comprises 16 residues. The junction had 14 bases not matched to a gene; V was cut back by 8 bases and J by 6 bases. The chain's CDR3 is CASRPGGGGRGNIQYF. The CDR3 DNA is TGTGCCAGCCGACCGGGCGGGGGGGGCCGTGGAAACATTCAGTACTTC.

J is TRBJ2-1 and V is TRBV18; 8 bases are a match to TRBD1. V shed 2 bases and J 5 bases; nucleotides not matched to a gene: 2. Germline CDR1 KGHSH, CDR2 LQKENI. CDR3 length: 14 residues. In nucleotides, the CDR3 is TGTGCCAGCTCACCAGACAGGGGTCACAATGAGCAGTTCTTC. Its translation: CASSPDRGHNEQFF.

The rearrangement links TRBV4-3 to TRBJ1-5; tentatively, D is TRBD1 (6 bases). Germline values: CDR1 LGHNA, CDR2 YSLEER. The CDR3 consists of 17 residues. The V end lost 4 bases, the J end lost 4 bases, and 20 bases lay between the germline ends. CDR3 in DNA: TGCGCCAGCAGCCCGAGGATCGGGGCAGGGGATAATCAGCCCCAGCATTTT. This translates into CASSPRIGAGDNQPQHF.

The V gene is TRBV14, the J gene TRBJ1-1; weak D call: TRBD1 (5 bases). Germline-derived CDR1 and CDR2 are SGHDN and FVKESK. CDR3 size: 11 residues. The germline V and J ends were trimmed by 4 bases and 6 bases, with 6 bases remaining between them. CDR3 sequence reads: CASSPQAEAFF. The CDR3 region has the DNA TGTGCCAGCAGCCCACAGGCTGAAGCTTTCTTT.

The rearrangement links TRBV28 to TRBJ2-7; 10 bases are a match to TRBD1. J was trimmed by 1 base and V by 5 bases; bases with no gene match: 8. The CDR3 extends over 16 amino acids. Per germline, CDR1 MDHEN and CDR2 SYDVKM. DNA of the CDR3: TGTGCCAGCAGTCCAGCTCCGGGACAGGGGTCCTACGAGCAGTACTTC. Translating gives CASSPAPGQGSYEQYF.

The CDR3 region has the DNA TGTGCCAGTCAACCCGGGGGTAGGAGCAATGAGCAGTTCTTC. As protein: CASQPGGRSNEQFF. The rearrangement joins TRBV19 to TRBJ2-1, with D possibly being TRBD2 (6 bases). Germline assignment: CDR1 LNHDA and CDR2 SQIVND (reference sequence). This CDR3 is 14 amino acids long. V shed 8 bases and J shed 6 bases, with 17 bases lying between them.

The chain carries TRBV6-6 and TRBJ1-6; no clear D gene. The V end was cut by 6 bases, the J end by 10 bases, with 13 bases between. CDR1 and CDR2 (germline): MNHNY, SVGAGI (reference sequence). The CDR3 runs to 13 residues. CDR3 region: CASSRPEQSPLHF. CDR3 DNA sequence: TGTGCCAGCAGCCGTCCCGAACAGTCACCCCTCCACTTT.

The chain joins TRBV7-2 to TRBJ1-6, with 7 nucleotides matching TRBD1. The V gene's germline CDR1 is SGHTA and CDR2 FQGNSA. V was pared by 6 bases and J by 0 bases, with 8 bases of the junction left unmatched. The CDR3 runs to 17 residues. The CDR3, as DNA: TGTGCCAGCAGACGTACGGACAGGAGCTCCTATAATTCACCCCTCCACTTT. The encoded protein is CASRRTDRSSYNSPLHF.

This chain joins TRBV18 and TRBJ1-6; no firm D call. Germline CDR1 is KGHSH and CDR2 is LQKENI. V dropped 3 bases and J dropped 3 bases, with 6 bases sitting between them. The CDR3 is made up of 14 amino acids. CDR3 region: CASSPGNYNSPLHF. DNA of the CDR3: TGTGCCAGCTCACCCGGGAACTATAATTCACCCCTCCACTTT.

This chain links TRBV2 with TRBJ2-3; 13 positions agree with TRBD2. This CDR3 is 15 amino acids long. Germline CDR1 SNHLY, CDR2 FYNNEI. The V segment lost 4 bases and the J segment 6 bases; nucleotides outside the gene matches: 4. CDR3 in amino acids: CASSGGLAGSDTQYF. As DNA, the CDR3 is TGTGCCAGCAGTGGGGGACTAGCGGGATCTGATACGCAGTATTTT.